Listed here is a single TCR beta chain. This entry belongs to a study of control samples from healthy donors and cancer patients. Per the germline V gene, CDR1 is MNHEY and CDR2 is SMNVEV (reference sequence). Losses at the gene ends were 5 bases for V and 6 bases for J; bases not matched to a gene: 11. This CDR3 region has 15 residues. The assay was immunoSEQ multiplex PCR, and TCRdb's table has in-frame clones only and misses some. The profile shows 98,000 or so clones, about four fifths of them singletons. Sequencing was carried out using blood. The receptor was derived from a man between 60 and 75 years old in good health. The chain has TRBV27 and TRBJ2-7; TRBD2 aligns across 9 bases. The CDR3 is CASSPLSASGIEQYF. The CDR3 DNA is TGTGCCAGCAGTCCCCTATCGGCTAGCGGGATCGAGCAGTACTTC.